The sequence of this T cell receptor (beta chain) was determined in a study of blood T cell repertoires in COVID-19. As for the study in general: Spain, Italy and the United States supplied samples that represented acute and convalescent COVID-19. PBMCs, B-cell-depleted T cells, or T cells provided the cDNA or gDNA that made up the material.

Methods used by the authors: Amplification from reference gene primers served as the basis for estimated nucleated cell counts. Some clones are missing from TCRdb's copy, which holds only in-frame ones; the method was immunoSEQ multiplex PCR. V, J and clone size are taken as reported in that table, and D and trimming were inferred from the DNA itself. The sample lists 200,000 to 250,000 clones; roughly 80% were seen once. Trimming removed 5 bases from V and 6 bases from J; junction bases left unmatched: 13. Germline CDR1 reads SGHNT; CDR2 reads YENEEA. CDR3 size: 16 residues. The chain is built from TRBV11-3 and TRBJ2-7; 10 bases match TRBD1. The sequence derives from a woman aged 80 or older with active or convalescent COVID-19. The sample comprised peripheral blood. The CDR3 DNA is TGTGCCAGCAGCCAGAACCGGGACAGGGGCTATAGCGAGCAGTACTTC. Its protein product is CASSQNRDRGYSEQYF.